What follows are 11 T cell receptor beta chains derived from one specimen sequenced in a study of tumor and adjacent non-tumor tissue in lung cancer. Three rounds of nested PCR, following a modified ARM-PCR protocol, produced the TCRbeta library. TCRdb called the multiplex PCR reads again in MiXCR, with one record for every CDR3 protein. This repertoire shows 40,000 or so distinct CDR3 sequences, 60% found once; its top ten account for 45% to 55%. This sample's RNA came from whole unsorted tissue. Distant lung tissue was collected more than 3 cm away from the tumor edge. Sample: distant non-tumor lung tissue. The receptors originated from a man aged 50 to 59 with non-small cell lung cancer.

This clonotype came up many times. The genes are TRBV24-1 and TRBJ2-1; 9 bases are shared with TRBD1. The CDR3 length is 14 residues. Germline lookup yields CDR1 KGHDR and CDR2 SFDVKD. With 8 bases clipped from V and 5 bases from J, the junction kept 6 bases outside the gene matches. This chain's CDR3 is CATTGTGSNNEQFF. Here the CDR3 DNA reads TGTGCCACCACCGGGACAGGGTCGAACAATGAGCAGTTCTTC.

In its sample, this clonotype was seen many times. The genes are TRBV5-5 and TRBJ2-1, with D uncertain. CDR3 length: 17 residues. In germline, CDR1 is SGHKS, CDR2 YYEKEE (reference sequence). Trimming removed 4 bases at V and 1 base at J, with 18 bases between. CDR3 sequence reads: CASSAVPAGVSYNEQFF. The CDR3 bases are TGTGCCAGCAGCGCCGTGCCAGCAGGAGTTTCCTACAATGAGCAGTTCTTC.

This clonotype was found a few times. A read error may explain this, as a much larger clone is one base away. The CDR3 does not end in the conserved phenylalanine or tryptophan, so this is likely a read error. The gene calls are TRBV29-1 and TRBJ2-7; D uncertain. Trimming cost V 6 bases and J 5 bases, with 14 bases left between them. The CDR3 loop spans 12 amino acids. Germline V lookup: CDR1 SQVTM, CDR2 ANQGSEA. CDR3 sequence: CSVETGADEQYL. CDR3 DNA: TGCAGCGTAGAAACGGGTGCGGACGAGCAGTACCTC.

V is TRBV4-2 and J is TRBJ2-2; a possible D gene is TRBD2 (6 bases). The germline V and J ends were trimmed by 8 bases and 0 bases, with 16 bases remaining between them. Germline loops: CDR1 LGHNA, CDR2 YNFKEQ. The CDR3 consists of 16 residues. CDR3 in amino acids: CASGTSGAPNTGELFF. Written as DNA, the CDR3 is TGTGCCAGCGGAACATCGGGAGCACCGAACACCGGGGAGCTGTTTTTT.

As to this clonotype: The junction differs from germline at one of its ends, possibly a read error. The J gene is TRBJ2-7, the V gene TRBV13; 7 bases line up with TRBD2. This CDR3 comprises 14 residues. The germline CDR1 and CDR2 sequences are PRHDT and FYEKMQ (reference sequence). CDR3: CPSCLRAGAYEQCF. The CDR3 DNA reads TGTCCCAGCTGCCTAAGGGCGGGAGCCTACGAGCAGTGCTTC. Full variable domain (remainder filled in from reference TRBV13 and TRBJ2-7): AAGVIQSPRHLIKEKRETATLKCYPIPRHDTVYWYQQGPGQDPQFLISFYEKMQSDKGSIPDRFSAQQFSDYHSELNMSSLELGDSALYFCPSCLRAGAYEQCFGPGTRLTVT.

As concerns this clonotype: The junction differs from germline at one of its ends, possibly a read error. The chain has TRBV4-2 and TRBJ2-7; the D call may be TRBD1 or TRBD2 (6 bases each). Germline V gene data show CDR1 as LGHNA and CDR2 as YNFKEQ. The CDR3 contains 14 residues. The CDR3: CANSPLGGNDEQYF. The CDR3 nucleotides are TGCGCCAACAGCCCCTTGGGGGGCAACGACGAGCAGTACTTC.

There are many counts of this clonotype. The chain recombines TRBV10-2 with TRBJ1-5; D unresolved. The V end lost 6 bases, the J end lost 1 base, and 16 bases lay between the germline ends. This CDR3 comprises 16 residues. Germline lookup yields CDR1 WSHSY and CDR2 SAAADI. The CDR3 DNA is TGCGCCAGCAGCCCGGGCGGCCTAAGGAGCAATCAGCCCCAGCATTTT. Protein: CASSPGGLRSNQPQHF.

The rearrangement links TRBV10-2 to TRBJ2-7; no reliable D call. The germline V and J ends were trimmed by 8 bases and 8 bases, with 19 bases remaining between them. This CDR3 has 13 amino acids. From germline, CDR1 is WSHSY and CDR2 SAAADI. CDR3 DNA: TGCGCCAGCGGGTTTGGGCAGAGAGACAAGCAGTACTTC. Translation: CASGFGQRDKQYF.

With regard to this clonotype: One base away lies a much larger clone, so this may be a sequencing read error. This CDR3 is missing its conserved last phenylalanine or tryptophan, likely due to a read error. V is TRBV20-1 and J is TRBJ2-7, with 8 bases aligning to TRBD1. V was clipped by 5 bases and J by 10 bases; unmatched bases: 10. CDR1 and CDR2 (germline): DFQATT, SNEGSKA (reference sequence). This CDR3 comprises 12 residues. CDR3: CSAEGQGPLQYY. The CDR3 DNA reads as TGCAGTGCTGAAGGACAGGGACCACTCCAGTACTAC.

V and J are TRBV20-1 and TRBJ1-2, with D maybe TRBD1 (6 bases). The germline V and J ends were trimmed by 5 bases and 1 base, with 8 bases remaining between them. This CDR3 contains 12 residues. Looked up from germline, CDR1 is DFQATT and CDR2 is SNEGSKA (reference sequence). DNA of the CDR3: TGCAGTGCTCGAGGGGGTAACTATGGCTACACCTTC. It is translated as CSARGGNYGYTF.

This clonotype was recorded once. The chain recombines TRBV7-9 with TRBJ2-5; TRBD2 agrees at 10 bases. Trimming took 2 bases from V and 5 from J; bases not matched to a gene: 5. Germline V gene sequence: CDR1 SEHNR, CDR2 FQNEAQ (reference sequence). This CDR3 region has 15 residues. CDR3 region: CASSLNSGRQETQYF. The CDR3 DNA sequence: TGTGCCAGCAGCTTAAATAGCGGGAGGCAGGAGACCCAGTACTTC.